These 5 T cell receptor beta chains share one sample of origin, sequenced in a study of blood T cell repertoires in COVID-19 (dated by TCRdb to about 2020). Libraries came from the immunoSEQ multiplex PCR assay. The table comes from immuneACCESS by way of TCRdb, which keeps in-frame sequences with V and J called. Part of the clones is missing from these tables; in studies checked, under half for an unresolved V gene and the rest for unknown reasons. For this sample there are approximately 70,000 clones; 85% to 90% appear just once. Together, the top ten hold roughly 1.4% of the sample. The sequenced sample was peripheral blood. Source of these receptors: a human donor in a cohort sampled during active COVID-19.

The table lists this clone with a few counts. This rearrangement joins TRBV2 to TRBJ2-1; TRBD2 agrees at 9 bases. The CDR3 runs to 14 residues. The J segment lost 4 bases and the V segment lost 3 bases, leaving 1 base of the junction unmatched. Germline CDR1 reads SNHLY; CDR2 reads FYNNEI. CDR3 sequence: CASSEAGGYNEQFF. For the CDR3, the DNA is TGTGCCAGCAGTGAGGCGGGGGGGTACAATGAGCAGTTCTTC.

The chain recombines TRBV3-1 (or the pseudogene TRBV3-2) with TRBJ1-4, with D maybe TRBD1 (5 bases). Trimming shortened V by 5 bases and J by 7 bases, and 11 bases separated the two germline ends. Germline CDR1 and CDR2: LGHDT and YNNKEL (reference sequence). The CDR3 sequence is 13 residues long. This chain's CDR3 is CASSWGDGEKLFF. DNA for the CDR3: TGTGCCAGCAGCTGGGGGGACGGTGAAAAACTGTTTTTT.

By its share, this clone is large. The chain joins TRBV3-1 (or the pseudogene TRBV3-2) to TRBJ2-7, with TRBD1 matching over 9 bases. The CDR3 extends over 13 amino acids. The V and J ends lost 3 bases and 6 bases, in that order; junction bases with no gene match: 3. Germline CDR1 LGHDT, CDR2 YNNKEL (reference sequence). The CDR3 sequence: CASSQSTGGEQYV. The CDR3 nucleotides read TGTGCCAGCAGCCAGTCGACAGGGGGCGAGCAGTACGTC.

The rearrangement joins TRBV6-6 to TRBJ1-5; D not certain. This CDR3 comprises 12 residues. V was cut by 5 bases and J by 7 bases, with 9 bases left in between. Germline V gene sequence: CDR1 MNHNY, CDR2 SVGAGI (reference sequence). CDR3 bases: TGTGCCAGCAGTACCGACACCCAGCCCCAGCATTTT. Protein: CASSTDTQPQHF.

The CDR3 region is CASSQLAGIYEQYV. DNA for the CDR3: TGTGCCAGCAGTCAACTAGCGGGAATCTACGAGCAGTACGTC. The chain combines TRBV6-2 or TRBV6-3 with TRBJ2-7; 10 bases are a match to TRBD2. J lost 3 bases, V lost 5 bases, and 4 bases had no gene match. Germline CDR1 MNHEY, CDR2 SVGEGT. The CDR3 has 14 amino acids.